The clone carrying this T cell receptor (beta chain) appeared many times. Its specificity is not known. Both TRBC1 and TRBC2 were covered by a beta constant-region primer of two equimolar oligonucleotides. Via MiXCR, TCRdb re-called the UMI-ligation and nested PCR reads, giving one row per CDR3 protein. The sample yields some 85,000 distinct CDR3 sequences, around 13% seen once. The germline V and J ends were trimmed by 5 bases and 6 bases, with 13 bases remaining between them. Germline V gene data show CDR1 as WNHNN and CDR2 as SYGVQD (reference sequence). CDR3 length equals 13 residues. The sample comes from a study of naive and memory T cell subsets. Overall study findings and caveats: Over 95% of naive TCR sequences appeared only once after error correction, unlike memory subsets.

Cells stained for CD3, CD4, CD8, CD45RA, CD27 and viability were sorted into four CD45RA/CD27 subsets. The TCR sequence derives from a human donor in good health. The V call is TRBV10-1, the J call TRBJ1-1, with unresolved D. Input material: central memory CD4+ T cells from blood. Here the CDR3 DNA reads TGCGCCAGCAGTAACGACCGATTCCCTGAAGCTTTCTTT. It translates to CASSNDRFPEAFF.